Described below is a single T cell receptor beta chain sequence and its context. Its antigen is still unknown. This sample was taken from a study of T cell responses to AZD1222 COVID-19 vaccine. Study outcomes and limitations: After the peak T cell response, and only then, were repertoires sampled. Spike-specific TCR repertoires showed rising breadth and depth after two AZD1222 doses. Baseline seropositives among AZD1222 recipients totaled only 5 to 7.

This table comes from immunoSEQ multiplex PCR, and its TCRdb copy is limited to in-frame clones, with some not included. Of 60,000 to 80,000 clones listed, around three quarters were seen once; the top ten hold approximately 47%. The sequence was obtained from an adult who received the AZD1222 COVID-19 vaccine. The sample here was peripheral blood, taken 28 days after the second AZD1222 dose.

CDR3 nucleotide sequence: TGTGCCAGCATCCGTCTAGCGGGAGGGGTAGGCACAGATACGCAGTATTTT. Protein: CASIRLAGGVGTDTQYF. This chain connects TRBV5-6 to TRBJ2-3; 12 bases match TRBD2. J was trimmed by 1 base and V by 6 bases; bases with no gene match: 9. Germline assignment: CDR1 SGHDT and CDR2 YYEEEE. The CDR3 totals 17 residues.